The source of this T cell receptor beta chain is a study of control samples from healthy donors and cancer patients. Clones were read by immunoSEQ multiplex PCR, and TCRdb kept only the in-frame ones, dropping some. This sample has about 64,000 clones, with roughly 90% found just once. Germline CDR1 and CDR2: KGHSH and LQKENI. The CDR3 has 13 amino acids. V lost 5 bases to trimming and J lost 8 bases, with 13 bases between them. This chain joins TRBV18 and TRBJ2-1; D is perhaps TRBD1 (6 bases). The clonotype was recovered from a man aged 35 to 55 with colorectal cancer. Input material: PBMCs. The CDR3 is CASSTRGLDEQFF. The CDR3 region has the DNA TGTGCCAGCTCAACCAGGGGTTTGGATGAGCAGTTCTTC. The full variable domain, rest sourced from reference TRBV18 and TRBJ2-1, is NAGVMQNPRHLVRRRGQEARLRCSPMKGHSHVYWYRQLPEEGLKFMVYLQKENIIDESGMPKERFSAEFPKEGPSILRIQQVVRGDSAAYFCASSTRGLDEQFFGPGTRLTVL.